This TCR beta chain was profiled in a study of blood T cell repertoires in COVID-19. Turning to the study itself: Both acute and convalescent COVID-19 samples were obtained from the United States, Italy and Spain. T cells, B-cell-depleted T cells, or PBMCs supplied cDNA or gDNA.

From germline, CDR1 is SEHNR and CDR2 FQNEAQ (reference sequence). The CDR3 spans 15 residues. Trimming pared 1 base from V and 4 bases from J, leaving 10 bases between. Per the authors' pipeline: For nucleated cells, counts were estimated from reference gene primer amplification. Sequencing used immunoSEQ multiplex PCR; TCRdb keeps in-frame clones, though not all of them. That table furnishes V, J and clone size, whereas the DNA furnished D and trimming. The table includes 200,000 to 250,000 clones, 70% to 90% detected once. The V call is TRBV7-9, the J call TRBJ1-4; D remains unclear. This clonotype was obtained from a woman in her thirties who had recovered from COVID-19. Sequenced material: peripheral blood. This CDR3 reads CASSLGRAINEKLFF. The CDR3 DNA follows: TGTGCCAGCAGCTTAGGGCGGGCGATTAATGAAAAACTGTTTTTT.